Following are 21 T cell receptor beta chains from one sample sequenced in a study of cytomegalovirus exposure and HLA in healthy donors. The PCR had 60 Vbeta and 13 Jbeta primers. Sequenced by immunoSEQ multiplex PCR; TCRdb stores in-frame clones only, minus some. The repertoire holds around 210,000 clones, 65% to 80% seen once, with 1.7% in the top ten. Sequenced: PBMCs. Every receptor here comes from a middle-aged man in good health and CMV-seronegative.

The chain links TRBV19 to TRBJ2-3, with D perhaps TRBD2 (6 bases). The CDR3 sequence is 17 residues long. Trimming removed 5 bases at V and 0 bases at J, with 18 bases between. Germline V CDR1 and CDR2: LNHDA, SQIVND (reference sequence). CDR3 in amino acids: CASSLGLARSSTDTQYF. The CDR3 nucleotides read TGTGCCAGTAGTCTGGGACTTGCCCGCTCTAGCACAGATACGCAGTATTTT. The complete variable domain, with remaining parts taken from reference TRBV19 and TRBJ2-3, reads DGGITQSPKYLFRKEGQNVTLSCEQNLNHDAMYWYRQDPGQGLRLIYYSQIVNDFQKGDIAEGYSVSREKKESFPLTVTSAQKNPTAFYLCASSLGLARSSTDTQYFGPGTRLTVL.

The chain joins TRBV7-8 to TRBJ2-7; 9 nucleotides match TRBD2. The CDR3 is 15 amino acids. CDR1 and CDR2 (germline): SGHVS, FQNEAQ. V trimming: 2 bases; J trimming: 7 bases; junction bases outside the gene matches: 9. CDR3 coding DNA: TGTGCCAGCAGCTTATTTAGCGGGGGCCCCCTGGAGCAGTACTTC. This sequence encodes CASSLFSGGPLEQYF.

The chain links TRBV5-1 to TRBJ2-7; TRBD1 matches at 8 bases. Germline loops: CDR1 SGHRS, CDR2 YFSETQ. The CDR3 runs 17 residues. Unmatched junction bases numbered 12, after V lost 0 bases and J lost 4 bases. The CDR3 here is CASSLVGFRTGSYEQYF. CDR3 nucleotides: TGCGCCAGCAGCTTGGTAGGTTTCCGGACAGGGTCGTACGAGCAGTACTTC.

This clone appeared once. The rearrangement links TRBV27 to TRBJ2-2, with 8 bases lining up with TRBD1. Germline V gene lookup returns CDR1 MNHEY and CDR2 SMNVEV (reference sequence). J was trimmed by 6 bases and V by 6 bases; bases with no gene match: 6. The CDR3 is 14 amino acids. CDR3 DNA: TGTGCCAGCAGACTGGACAGGGAAGCCGGGGAGCTGTTTTTT. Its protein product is CASRLDREAGELFF.

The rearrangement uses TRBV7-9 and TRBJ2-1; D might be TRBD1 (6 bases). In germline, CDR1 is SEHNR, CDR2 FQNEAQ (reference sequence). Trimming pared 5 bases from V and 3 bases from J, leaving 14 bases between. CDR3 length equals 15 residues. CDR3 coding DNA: TGTGCCAGCAGCCCTAAAGGACAGATCTACAATGAGCAGTTCTTC. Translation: CASSPKGQIYNEQFF. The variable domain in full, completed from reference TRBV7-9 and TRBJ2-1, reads DTGVSQNPRHKITKRGQNVTFRCDPISEHNRLYWYRQTLGQGPEFLTYFQNEAQLEKSRLLSDRFSAERPKGSFSTLEIQRTEQGDSAMYLCASSPKGQIYNEQFFGPGTRLTVL.

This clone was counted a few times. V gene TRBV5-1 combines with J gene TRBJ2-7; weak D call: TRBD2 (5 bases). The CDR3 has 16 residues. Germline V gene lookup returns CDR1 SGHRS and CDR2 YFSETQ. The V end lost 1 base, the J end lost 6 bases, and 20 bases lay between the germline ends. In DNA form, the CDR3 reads TGCGCCAGCAGCTTGAACTCCCCCAGGACTGCCGTCGAGCAGTACTTC. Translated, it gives CASSLNSPRTAVEQYF.

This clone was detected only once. CDR3 DNA: TGCAGCGTTGATGGGCCTAGCGGGAGTAGGTACGAGCAGTACTTC. Translated: CSVDGPSGSRYEQYF. This chain uses TRBV29-1 with TRBJ2-7; TRBD2 agrees at 10 bases. The CDR3 totals 15 residues. CDR1 and CDR2 (germline): SQVTM, ANQGSEA. V lost 3 bases, J lost 4 bases, and 9 bases stayed unmatched.

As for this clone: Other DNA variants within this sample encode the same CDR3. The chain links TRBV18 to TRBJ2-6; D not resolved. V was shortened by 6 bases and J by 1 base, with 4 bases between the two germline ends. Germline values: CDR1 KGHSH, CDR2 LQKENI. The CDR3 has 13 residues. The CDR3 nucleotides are TGTGCCAGCTCTCCTTCTGGGGCCAACGTCCTGACTTTC. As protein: CASSPSGANVLTF. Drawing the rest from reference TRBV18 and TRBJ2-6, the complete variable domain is NAGVMQNPRHLVRRRGQEARLRCSPMKGHSHVYWYRQLPEEGLKFMVYLQKENIIDESGMPKERFSAEFPKEGPSILRIQQVVRGDSAAYFCASSPSGANVLTFGAGSRLTVL.

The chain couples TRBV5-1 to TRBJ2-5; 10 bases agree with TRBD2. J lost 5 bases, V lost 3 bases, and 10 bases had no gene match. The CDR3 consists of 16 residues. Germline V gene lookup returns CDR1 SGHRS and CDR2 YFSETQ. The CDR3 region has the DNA TGCGCCAGCAGCTCCGGGACTAGCGCTGCCGGGGAGACCCAGTACTTC. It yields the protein CASSSGTSAAGETQYF.

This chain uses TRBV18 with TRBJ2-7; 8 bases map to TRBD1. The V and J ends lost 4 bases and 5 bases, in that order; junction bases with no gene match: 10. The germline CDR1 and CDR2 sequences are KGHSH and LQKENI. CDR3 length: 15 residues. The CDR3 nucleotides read TGTGCCAGCTCACTAGACAGGGGCCTACTAAACGAGCAGTACTTC. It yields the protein CASSLDRGLLNEQYF.

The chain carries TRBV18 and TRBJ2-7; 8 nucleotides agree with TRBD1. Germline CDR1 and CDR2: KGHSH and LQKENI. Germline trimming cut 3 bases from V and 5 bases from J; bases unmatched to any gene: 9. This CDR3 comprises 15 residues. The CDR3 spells CASSPRTGQADEQYF. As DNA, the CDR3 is TGTGCCAGCTCACCGCGGACAGGGCAGGCGGACGAGCAGTACTTC.

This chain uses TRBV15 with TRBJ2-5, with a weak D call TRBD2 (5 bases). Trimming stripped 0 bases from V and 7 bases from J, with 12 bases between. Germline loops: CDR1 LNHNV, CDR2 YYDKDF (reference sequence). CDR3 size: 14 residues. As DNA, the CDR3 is TGTGCCACCAGCAGAGATCCGGCTGGAGGGACCCAGTACTTC. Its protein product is CATSRDPAGGTQYF.

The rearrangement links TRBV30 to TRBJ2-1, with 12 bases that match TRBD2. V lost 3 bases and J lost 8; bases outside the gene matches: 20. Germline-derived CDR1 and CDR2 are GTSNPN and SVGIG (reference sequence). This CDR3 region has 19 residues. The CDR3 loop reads CAWRVGRGATGLAGHEQFF. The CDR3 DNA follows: TGTGCCTGGAGAGTGGGCAGGGGAGCGACTGGACTAGCGGGGCATGAGCAGTTCTTC.

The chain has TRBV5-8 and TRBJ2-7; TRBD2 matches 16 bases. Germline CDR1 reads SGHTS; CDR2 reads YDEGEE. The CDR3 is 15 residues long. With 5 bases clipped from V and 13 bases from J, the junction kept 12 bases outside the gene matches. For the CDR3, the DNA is TGTGCCAGCAGAACCGGGACTAGCGGGAGGGCCCCGCAATACTTC. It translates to CASRTGTSGRAPQYF.

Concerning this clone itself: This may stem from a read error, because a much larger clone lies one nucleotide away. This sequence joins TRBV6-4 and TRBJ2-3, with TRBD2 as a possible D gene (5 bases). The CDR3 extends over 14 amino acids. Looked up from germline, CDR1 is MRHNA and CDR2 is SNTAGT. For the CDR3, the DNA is TGTGCCGGCAGTGGAGACATAGAGGGAGATACGCAGTATTTT. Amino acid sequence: CAGSGDIEGDTQYF.

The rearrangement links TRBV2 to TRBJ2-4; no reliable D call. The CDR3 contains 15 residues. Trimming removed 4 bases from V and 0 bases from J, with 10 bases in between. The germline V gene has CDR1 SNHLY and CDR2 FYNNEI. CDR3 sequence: CASSGGYLAKNIQYF. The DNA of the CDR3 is TGTGCCAGCAGTGGAGGTTATCTAGCCAAAAACATTCAGTACTTC.

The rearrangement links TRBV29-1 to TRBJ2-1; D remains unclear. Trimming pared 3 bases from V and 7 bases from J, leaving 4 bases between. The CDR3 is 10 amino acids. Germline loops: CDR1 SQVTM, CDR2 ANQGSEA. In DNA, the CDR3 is TGCAGCGTTGACCAGAATGAGCAGTTCTTC. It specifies CSVDQNEQFF.

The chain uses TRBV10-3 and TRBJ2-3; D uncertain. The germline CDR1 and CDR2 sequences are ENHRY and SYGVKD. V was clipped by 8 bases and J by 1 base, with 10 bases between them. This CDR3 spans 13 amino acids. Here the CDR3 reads CAILGSGTDTQYF. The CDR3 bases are TGTGCCATCTTGGGCTCGGGCACAGATACGCAGTATTTT.

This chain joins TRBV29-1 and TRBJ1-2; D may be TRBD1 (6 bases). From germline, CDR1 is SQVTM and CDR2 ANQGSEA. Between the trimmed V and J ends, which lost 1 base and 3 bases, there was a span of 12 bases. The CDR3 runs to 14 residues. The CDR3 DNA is TGCAGCGTTGAAGGGACAGCGAAATACTATGGCTACACCTTC. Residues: CSVEGTAKYYGYTF.

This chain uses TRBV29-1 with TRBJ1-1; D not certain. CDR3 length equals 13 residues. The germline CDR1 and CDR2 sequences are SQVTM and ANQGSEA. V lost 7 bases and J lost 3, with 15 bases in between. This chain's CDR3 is CSDLWGADTEAFF. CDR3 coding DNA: TGCAGCGACCTATGGGGAGCGGACACTGAAGCTTTCTTT.

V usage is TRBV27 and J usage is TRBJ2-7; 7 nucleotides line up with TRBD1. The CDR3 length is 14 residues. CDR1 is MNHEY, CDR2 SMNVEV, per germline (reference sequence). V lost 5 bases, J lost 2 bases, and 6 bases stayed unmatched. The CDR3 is CASSAHRGPYEQYF. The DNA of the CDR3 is TGTGCCAGCAGTGCTCACAGGGGCCCCTACGAGCAGTACTTC.